This TCR beta chain was identified during a study of cytomegalovirus exposure and HLA in healthy donors. Overall study results and limits: It was reported that TCR beta sequences correctly inferred the HLA-A and HLA-B alleles for most subjects.

Primers included in the PCR were 60 Vbeta and 13 Jbeta primers. Repertoires were generated with immunoSEQ multiplex PCR, while TCRdb's copy carries only in-frame clones and drops some. This table holds approximately 100,000 clones, approximately 80% found once. The CDR3 spans 16 residues. Germline CDR1 is SGHTA and CDR2 is FQGNSA. Trimming at V came to 5 bases and at J to 3 bases, leaving 10 bases not matched to a gene. Comments on this clone: What it binds is not known.

This chain links TRBV7-2 with TRBJ2-1, with 7 positions matching TRBD2. This TCR came from a woman between 18 and 30 years old in good health and CMV-seronegative. Material for sequencing was PBMCs. The CDR3 DNA follows: TGTGCCAGCAGCAGACTCGGGACTAATCGCTACAATGAGCAGTTCTTC. Protein product: CASSRLGTNRYNEQFF.